This record looks at one TCR beta chain sequence and its context. Trimming removed 3 bases at V and 5 bases at J, with 10 bases between. The CDR3 runs 13 residues. Per the germline V gene, CDR1 is SGHTA and CDR2 is FQGNSA. The data belong to a study of T-cell memory formation after mild COVID-19. MiXCR was run by TCRdb on the 5' RACE reads, yielding one entry per CDR3 protein. The sample consists of some 440,000 distinct CDR3 sequences, more than 20% of them appearing once. The chain employs TRBV7-2 and TRBJ2-5; D is uncertain. The TCR was taken from an adult woman who had mild COVID-19 (a few samples of this study predate the infection). Cell type and time point are not known. Sequences were obtained from PBMCs or a T cell subset sorted from them (not recorded which). The CDR3 DNA is TGTGCCAGCAGCTTGGTGTTAACCGAGACCCAGTACTTC. Its translation: CASSLVLTETQYF.